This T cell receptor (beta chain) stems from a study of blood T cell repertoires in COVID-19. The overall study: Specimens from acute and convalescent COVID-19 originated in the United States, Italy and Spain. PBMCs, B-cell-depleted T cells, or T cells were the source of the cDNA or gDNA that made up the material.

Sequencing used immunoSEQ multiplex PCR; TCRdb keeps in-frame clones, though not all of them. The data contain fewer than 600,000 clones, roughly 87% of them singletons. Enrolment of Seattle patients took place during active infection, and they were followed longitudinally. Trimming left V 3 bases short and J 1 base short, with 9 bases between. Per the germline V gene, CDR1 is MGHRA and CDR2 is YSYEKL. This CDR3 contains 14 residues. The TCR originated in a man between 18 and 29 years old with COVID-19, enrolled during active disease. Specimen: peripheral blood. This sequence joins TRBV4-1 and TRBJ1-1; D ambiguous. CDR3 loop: CASSQWERNTEAFF. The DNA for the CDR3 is TGCGCCAGCAGCCAGTGGGAGAGGAACACTGAAGCTTTCTTT.